This TCR beta chain was found in a study of CD8 T cells in ankylosing spondylitis. General study points: Earlier studies detected some motif variants in reactive arthritis synovial fluid and blood. Characteristic of ankylosing spondylitis blood, it appeared, was a TCR beta motif comprising several highly homologous variants.

This CDR3 has 11 amino acids. Per the germline V gene, CDR1 is SQVTM and CDR2 is ANQGSEA. Trimming took 1 base from V and 13 from J, leaving 13 bases between them. TCRdb used MiXCR to reprocess the 5' RACE reads, holding one entry per CDR3 protein. The sample lists about 230,000 distinct CDR3 sequences, 7.5% to 9.5% occurring once. As concerns this clonotype: Its antigen is unknown. Possible read error: a much larger clone is one base away.

The sequence came from a female donor with ankylosing spondylitis or in good health (not recorded which). The sample consisted of blood, either unsorted or a sorted T cell fraction (not recorded which). The gene calls are TRBV29-1 and TRBJ1-1; no firm D call. CDR3 nucleotides: TGCAGCGTTGAAGGAACTTTTACGGATTTCTTT. Amino acid sequence: CSVEGTFTDFF.